The source of this TCR beta chain is a study of blood T cells in healthy people across ages. There were at least 6 micrograms of total RNA extracted from every sample. Trimming took 6 bases from V and 6 from J, leaving 14 bases between them. The CDR3 sequence is 12 residues long. Germline V gene data show CDR1 as DFQATT and CDR2 as SNEGSKA (reference sequence). Worth noting for this clonotype: As yet, its antigen is unknown.

Whole-study findings and limits: Higher diversity and more naive CD4+ cells were features of long-lived donors, compared to aged donors.

The second PCR ran 7 to 11 cycles with a sample-barcoded 5' primer and J-beta primers. Through a template-switch adaptor with 12 random nucleotides, each cDNA molecule received a tag. TCRdb re-called the 5' RACE reads with MiXCR, one entry per CDR3 protein. Of more than 650,000 distinct CDR3 sequences listed, roughly 20% were seen once; the top ten hold roughly 22%. Source material: blood. The chain recombines TRBV20-1 with TRBJ1-1; D possibly corresponds to TRBD1 (6 bases). The receptor was isolated from a man between 65 and 85 years old in good health. The CDR3 nucleotides are TGCAGTGCCGAGGGGGGGTGGTCTGAAGCTTTCTTT. Residues: CSAEGGWSEAFF.